This T cell receptor (beta chain) was observed in a study of blood T cell repertoires in COVID-19. Study background: COVID-19 samples, acute and convalescent, were from the United States, Italy and Spain.

A few counts support this clone. Germline CDR1 is LNHDA and CDR2 is SQIVND (reference sequence). The CDR3 is made up of 13 amino acids. With V trimmed by 6 bases and J by 7 bases, 5 bases remained unmatched. The assay was immunoSEQ multiplex PCR, and TCRdb's table has in-frame clones only and misses some. Here the sample spans approximately 210,000 clones, roughly 78% being singletons. Material: peripheral blood. The rearrangement uses TRBV19 and TRBJ1-5; TRBD1 matches 8 bases. The receptor was isolated from a middle-aged woman with acute or convalescent COVID-19. CDR3 protein: CASSLDREQPQHF. The CDR3 DNA is TGTGCCAGTAGCCTGGACAGGGAACAGCCCCAGCATTTT.